This is a list of T cell receptor beta chains from one sample in a study of CD4 T cells in relation to SARS-CoV-2 and coronaviruses. This table comes from immunoSEQ multiplex PCR, and its TCRdb copy is limited to in-frame clones, with some not included. The table records 17,000 or so clones, about 70% of them present only once. Their antigens are not known. Sequences were obtained from CD4+ T cells from PBMCs, cultured in vitro. The receptors were gathered from a human donor in good health. Both conserved end residues are part of each CDR3. The D gene is left open where the match is weak. Size is stated for part of the rows, as once, few or many counts, or as a class when the clone is expanded.

j_gene: TRBJ2-1; v_gene: TRBV18; d_gene: TRBD1; abundance: .; CDR3aa: CASSPGDRGLSYNEQFF; CDR3nt: TGTGCCAGCTCACCGGGGGACAGGGGGCTCTCGTACAATGAGCAGTTCTTC
j_gene: TRBJ1-2; v_gene: TRBV3-1/TRBV3-2; d_gene: TRBD1; abundance: .; CDR3aa: CASSGTGKGYTF; CDR3nt: TGTGCCAGCAGCGGGACAGGGAAGGGCTACACCTTC
j_gene: TRBJ1-2; v_gene: TRBV18; d_gene: .; abundance: .; CDR3aa: CASSPQSGGQGIYTF; CDR3nt: TGTGCCAGCTCACCCCAGTCCGGAGGCCAGGGGATCTACACCTTC
j_gene: TRBJ1-1; v_gene: TRBV24-1; d_gene: .; abundance: few; CDR3aa: CATRTYTEAFF; CDR3nt: TGTGCCACCAGGACGTACACTGAAGCTTTCTTT
j_gene: TRBJ2-1; v_gene: TRBV19; d_gene: .; abundance: .; CDR3aa: CASRRTGRGIYNEQFF; CDR3nt: TGTGCCAGTAGGAGGACAGGGAGGGGGATATACAATGAGCAGTTCTTC
j_gene: TRBJ1-5; v_gene: TRBV6-2/TRBV6-3; d_gene: .; abundance: .; CDR3aa: CASSVNPRWTRDQPQHF; CDR3nt: TGTGCCAGCAGCGTCAATCCCCGGTGGACCAGGGATCAGCCCCAGCATTTT
j_gene: TRBJ2-7; v_gene: TRBV5-4; d_gene: .; abundance: few; CDR3aa: CASSLEGRSYEQYF; CDR3nt: TGTGCCAGCAGCTTGGAGGGCCGTTCCTACGAGCAGTACTTC
j_gene: TRBJ1-1; v_gene: TRBV10-3; d_gene: .; abundance: .; CDR3aa: CASNRDGTEAFF; CDR3nt: TGTGCCTCTAACCGAGATGGCACTGAAGCTTTCTTT
j_gene: TRBJ2-1; v_gene: TRBV24-1; d_gene: .; abundance: .; CDR3aa: CATSAQGGRNHNEQFF; CDR3nt: TGTGCCACCAGTGCCCAGGGGGGGAGGAACCACAATGAGCAGTTCTTC
j_gene: TRBJ2-1; v_gene: TRBV9; d_gene: TRBD2; abundance: .; CDR3aa: CASSGFSGLAGLRNEQFF; CDR3nt: TGTGCCAGCAGCGGGTTTTCAGGACTAGCGGGCCTCCGCAATGAGCAGTTCTTC
j_gene: TRBJ1-2; v_gene: TRBV29-1; d_gene: .; abundance: .; CDR3aa: CSVARDFYGYTF; CDR3nt: TGCAGCGTCGCCAGGGATTTCTATGGCTACACCTTC
j_gene: TRBJ1-1; v_gene: TRBV5-4; d_gene: .; abundance: .; CDR3aa: CASSAGQLNTEAFF; CDR3nt: TGTGCCAGCAGCGCTGGACAGCTGAACACTGAAGCTTTCTTT
j_gene: TRBJ2-5; v_gene: TRBV27; d_gene: TRBD2; abundance: .; CDR3aa: CASSSLAGGRGTQETQYF; CDR3nt: TGTGCCAGCAGTTCACTAGCGGGAGGCCGAGGGACCCAAGAGACCCAGTACTTC
j_gene: TRBJ1-2; v_gene: TRBV28; d_gene: .; abundance: .; CDR3aa: CASSLFRAGAGGYTF; CDR3nt: TGTGCCAGCAGTTTATTTCGGGCGGGGGCGGGTGGCTACACCTTC
j_gene: TRBJ1-2; v_gene: TRBV19; d_gene: .; abundance: .; CDR3aa: CASSLPRTYTF; CDR3nt: TGTGCCAGTAGTCTACCGCGGACGTACACCTTC
j_gene: TRBJ2-4; v_gene: TRBV28; d_gene: .; abundance: .; CDR3aa: CASSLAGGPQYF; CDR3nt: TGTGCCAGCAGTTTAGCCGGGGGGCCTCAGTACTTC
j_gene: TRBJ2-7; v_gene: TRBV6-5; d_gene: .; abundance: .; CDR3aa: CASSYFTTEISSEQYF; CDR3nt: TGTGCCAGCAGTTACTTCACAACAGAGATTAGTTCCGAGCAGTACTTC
j_gene: TRBJ2-7; v_gene: TRBV5-4; d_gene: .; abundance: .; CDR3aa: CASSWGQVRGGGEQYF; CDR3nt: TGTGCCAGCAGCTGGGGACAAGTGCGGGGTGGTGGCGAGCAGTACTTC
j_gene: TRBJ2-3; v_gene: TRBV7-3; d_gene: .; abundance: .; CDR3aa: CASSLIGGSTDTQYF; CDR3nt: TGTGCCAGCAGCTTAATCGGAGGGAGCACAGATACGCAGTATTTT
j_gene: TRBJ2-3; v_gene: TRBV30; d_gene: TRBD2; abundance: .; CDR3aa: CAWRKGTSGSRDTQYF; CDR3nt: TGTGCCTGGAGAAAAGGGACTAGCGGGAGTCGGGATACGCAGTATTTT
j_gene: TRBJ1-6; v_gene: TRBV6-1; d_gene: .; abundance: .; CDR3aa: CASSAGKVISGHSPLHF; CDR3nt: TGTGCCAGCAGTGCTGGGAAAGTGATCTCCGGTCATTCACCCCTCCACTTT
j_gene: TRBJ2-7; v_gene: TRBV27; d_gene: .; abundance: .; CDR3aa: CASRPLGTGKPHEQYF; CDR3nt: TGTGCCAGCAGACCCTTGGGGACGGGGAAGCCCCACGAGCAGTACTTC
j_gene: TRBJ2-1; v_gene: TRBV2; d_gene: .; abundance: .; CDR3aa: CASSVQGSGYNEQFF; CDR3nt: TGTGCCAGCAGTGTCCAGGGTTCGGGGTACAATGAGCAGTTCTTC
j_gene: TRBJ1-2; v_gene: TRBV5-1; d_gene: .; abundance: .; CDR3aa: CASSNGDYGYTF; CDR3nt: TGCGCCAGCAGCAATGGAGACTATGGCTACACCTTC
j_gene: TRBJ2-7; v_gene: TRBV9; d_gene: .; abundance: once; CDR3aa: CASSPRLDSYEQYF; CDR3nt: TGTGCCAGCAGCCCTAGACTGGACTCCTACGAGCAGTACTTC
j_gene: TRBJ1-5; v_gene: TRBV28; d_gene: .; abundance: .; CDR3aa: CASSLVAQPQHF; CDR3nt: TGTGCCAGCAGTTTAGTAGCCCAGCCCCAGCATTTT
j_gene: TRBJ2-1; v_gene: TRBV3-1/TRBV3-2; d_gene: .; abundance: .; CDR3aa: CASSQAPGNEQFF; CDR3nt: TGTGCCAGCAGCCAGGCCCCAGGCAATGAGCAGTTCTTC
j_gene: TRBJ2-7; v_gene: TRBV6-1; d_gene: TRBD1; abundance: .; CDR3aa: CASSESGQGIPEQYF; CDR3nt: TGTGCCAGCAGTGAGTCGGGACAGGGGATTCCCGAGCAGTACTTC
j_gene: TRBJ2-5; v_gene: TRBV3-1/TRBV3-2; d_gene: .; abundance: .; CDR3aa: CASSPTSFETQYF; CDR3nt: TGTGCCAGCAGCCCCACTAGTTTCGAGACCCAGTACTTC
j_gene: TRBJ2-3; v_gene: TRBV24-1; d_gene: .; abundance: .; CDR3aa: CATSDHSPDTQYF; CDR3nt: TGTGCCACCAGTGACCATTCCCCAGATACGCAGTATTTT
j_gene: TRBJ2-2; v_gene: TRBV18; d_gene: .; abundance: .; CDR3aa: CASSPPVRRGITGELFF; CDR3nt: TGTGCCAGCTCACCACCGGTTCGTAGGGGGATCACCGGGGAGCTGTTTTTT